The 25 T cell receptor beta chains listed next were all sequenced from one sample in a study of blood T cell repertoires in COVID-19. The method was immunoSEQ multiplex PCR; TCRdb's version includes in-frame clones alone and lacks a portion of them. This table holds approximately 100,000 clones, just under 85% found once. Sequencing was done on a sample of peripheral blood. These receptors were taken from a woman of 80 years or more with active or convalescent COVID-19.

The chain recombines TRBV5-1 with TRBJ2-7, with 7 bases matching TRBD2. V was clipped by 5 bases and J by 0 bases; unmatched bases: 8. In germline, CDR1 is SGHRS, CDR2 YFSETQ. This CDR3 region has 15 residues. CDR3 in DNA: TGCGCCAGCAGGAACGAGCGGGAACGCTCCTACGAGCAGTACTTC. The encoded protein is CASRNERERSYEQYF.

The chain joins TRBV2 to TRBJ1-6, with a possible D match to TRBD1 (6 bases). V dropped 5 bases and J dropped 7 bases, with 15 bases sitting between them. Germline loops: CDR1 SNHLY, CDR2 FYNNEI. The CDR3 contains 15 residues. The CDR3 DNA reads as TGTGCCAGCAGTTCCCCACAGGGAGCGAATTCACCCCTCCACTTT. This codes for CASSSPQGANSPLHF.

A few counts support this clone. The chain joins TRBV7-2 to TRBJ2-1, with D perhaps matching TRBD2 (6 bases). CDR1 SGHTA and CDR2 FQGNSA come from the germline V gene. The CDR3 has 14 amino acids. Trimming pared 2 bases from V and 6 bases from J, leaving 11 bases between. In nucleotides, the CDR3 is TGTGCCAGCAGCTTACGGCTAGCGAGCAATGAGCAGTTCTTC. This translates into CASSLRLASNEQFF.

This chain uses TRBV5-4 with TRBJ2-2; D might be TRBD2 (6 bases). Trimming removed 0 bases from V and 5 bases from J, with 11 bases in between. Per germline, CDR1 SGHNT and CDR2 YYREEE (reference sequence). The CDR3 is 15 amino acids. The CDR3, as DNA: TGTGCCAGCAGCTTGGCCGGGACTCATACCGGGGAGCTGTTTTTT. Translating it yields CASSLAGTHTGELFF.

The chain uses TRBV15 and TRBJ2-4, with D possibly being TRBD1 (6 bases). CDR1 is LNHNV and CDR2 is YYDKDF in the germline V gene (reference sequence). The CDR3 consists of 16 residues. The V gene lost 1 base and the J gene lost 1 base, with 11 bases spanning the gap. DNA of the CDR3: TGTGCCACCAGCAGAGGGACAGCGAAGGCCAAAAACATTCAGTACTTC. This sequence encodes CATSRGTAKAKNIQYF.

This chain links TRBV19 with TRBJ2-3; a weak D match, TRBD2 (6 bases). The V gene's germline CDR1 is LNHDA and CDR2 SQIVND (reference sequence). This CDR3 has 17 amino acids. V lost 3 bases and J 1 base, leaving 17 bases between the germline ends. Written as DNA, the CDR3 is TGTGCCAGTAGTATCGAACTCGGAGGGGCCGGCACAGATACGCAGTATTTT. Translated, it gives CASSIELGGAGTDTQYF.

This chain joins TRBV2 and TRBJ2-3, with 7 positions matching TRBD2. The J segment lost 2 bases and the V segment lost 6 bases, leaving 5 bases of the junction unmatched. Germline CDR1 is SNHLY and CDR2 is FYNNEI. This CDR3 is 14 amino acids long. This CDR3 reads CASRRREITDTQYF. For the CDR3, the DNA is TGTGCCAGCAGAAGGCGGGAGATCACAGATACGCAGTATTTT.

The genes are TRBV24-1 and TRBJ2-1; 9 bases align to TRBD1. The V gene end was trimmed by 5 bases and the J gene end by 7 bases; junction bases not matched to a gene: 8. This CDR3 comprises 15 residues. Per germline, CDR1 KGHDR and CDR2 SFDVKD. This CDR3 reads CATSAGQGGGNEQFF. The CDR3 coding sequence is TGTGCCACCAGTGCGGGACAGGGAGGGGGTAATGAGCAGTTCTTC.

The rearrangement joins TRBV6-1 to TRBJ2-7; the match to TRBD1 covers 8 bases. The junction had 6 bases not matched to a gene; V was cut back by 2 bases and J by 6 bases. CDR1 and CDR2 (germline): MNHNS, SASEGT. The CDR3 extends over 14 amino acids. Here the CDR3 DNA reads TGTGCCAGCAGTGAAACAGGGGGAATTAGCGAGCAGTACTTC. This translates into CASSETGGISEQYF.

In this sample, this clone turned up once. The gene calls are TRBV24-1 and TRBJ2-1, with 7 bases matching TRBD1. This CDR3 region has 16 residues. Germline CDR1 is KGHDR and CDR2 is SFDVKD. The junction had 10 bases not matched to a gene; V was cut back by 5 bases and J by 4 bases. The CDR3 DNA reads TGTGCCACCAGTGTTTCCCGACAGGGCGGGTACAATGAGCAGTTCTTC. Encoded protein: CATSVSRQGGYNEQFF.

The chain is built from TRBV4-1 and TRBJ1-2; the D gene is possibly TRBD1 (6 bases). This CDR3 is built from 18 residues. The germline V gene has CDR1 MGHRA and CDR2 YSYEKL. V lost 0 bases and J lost 0, with 17 bases in between. CDR3: CASSQEGNRDMSNYGYTF. CDR3 in DNA: TGCGCCAGCAGCCAAGAAGGGAACCGGGACATGTCTAACTATGGCTACACCTTC.

The V call is TRBV10-3, the J call TRBJ1-4; 7 bases are a match to TRBD1. CDR1 is ENHRY and CDR2 is SYGVKD in the germline V gene. This CDR3 spans 14 amino acids. Trimming took 6 bases from V and 6 from J; bases not matched to a gene: 7. CDR3 region: CAIRPRQGDEKLFF. The CDR3, as DNA: TGTGCCATCAGGCCGAGACAGGGAGATGAAAAACTGTTTTTT.

This clone was seen more than once but under ten times. The rearrangement uses TRBV2 and TRBJ2-3; 16 nucleotides line up with TRBD2. This CDR3 has 19 residues. Germline CDR1 is SNHLY and CDR2 is FYNNEI. The ends lost 8 bases at V and 4 bases at J; junction bases unmatched: 15. CDR3 sequence reads: CASGRFYPGTSGGADTQYF. For the CDR3, the DNA is TGTGCCAGCGGCCGATTCTATCCCGGGACTAGCGGGGGGGCAGATACGCAGTATTTT.

This rearrangement joins TRBV9 to TRBJ2-1, with D hard to call. This CDR3 has 15 amino acids. Looked up from germline, CDR1 is SGDLS and CDR2 is YYNGEE. With 4 bases removed from V and 0 bases from J, the gap between germline ends came to 11 bases. In DNA, the CDR3 is TGTGCCAGCAGCCTAGACCTCAGCTCCTACAATGAGCAGTTCTTC. Translating it yields CASSLDLSSYNEQFF.

The chain combines TRBV27 with TRBJ2-4; tentative D call: TRBD1 (6 bases). This CDR3 comprises 15 residues. Per the germline V gene, CDR1 is MNHEY and CDR2 is SMNVEV (reference sequence). V was trimmed by 6 bases and J by 0 bases, leaving 12 bases between them. CDR3 sequence: CASSRDTVAKNIQYF. The CDR3 region has the DNA TGTGCCAGCAGCCGGGACACCGTAGCCAAAAACATTCAGTACTTC.

This chain uses TRBV27 with TRBJ1-2, with TRBD1 as a possible D gene (6 bases). Germline CDR1 MNHEY, CDR2 SMNVEV (reference sequence). Trimming stripped 6 bases from V and 0 bases from J, with 17 bases between. This CDR3 region has 16 residues. The CDR3 sequence is CASSLLRGQTNYGYTF. CDR3 DNA sequence: TGTGCCAGCAGCTTGTTGCGAGGACAGACTAACTATGGCTACACCTTC.

The genes are TRBV10-3 and TRBJ2-5; D may be TRBD2 (7 bases). This CDR3 comprises 13 residues. Trimming took off 8 bases at V and 5 bases at J, with 15 bases between the two ends. Germline loops: CDR1 ENHRY, CDR2 SYGVKD. CDR3 residues: CAIRGGETETQYF. The CDR3 nucleotides are TGTGCCATCCGCGGGGGCGAAACGGAGACCCAGTACTTC.

This chain links TRBV5-4 with TRBJ1-5; no reliable D call. V was clipped by 4 bases and J by 3 bases, with 8 bases between them. The germline V gene encodes CDR1 SGHNT and CDR2 YYREEE (reference sequence). This CDR3 comprises 13 residues. Here the CDR3 DNA reads TGTGCCAGCAGCCCGGAGGTCAATCAGCCCCAGCATTTT. Translation: CASSPEVNQPQHF.

The V call is TRBV10-3, the J call TRBJ1-3, with unresolved D. The length of the CDR3 is 14 residues. Germline CDR1 reads ENHRY; CDR2 reads SYGVKD. Trimming took off 4 bases at V and 0 bases at J, with 7 bases between the two ends. The CDR3 protein is CAISAVGSGNTIYF. The CDR3 DNA sequence: TGTGCCATCAGTGCGGTCGGCTCTGGAAACACCATATATTTT.

V is TRBV6-5 and J is TRBJ1-1; TRBD1 is a possible D gene (6 bases). CDR1 and CDR2 from the germline V gene are MNHEY and SVGAGI. Trimming removed 6 bases from V and 10 bases from J, with 21 bases in between. The CDR3 has 14 amino acids. The CDR3 DNA sequence: TGTGCCAGCAGGGGCGGACAGCCCTCACCCCCAGCTTTCTTT. It codes for CASRGGQPSPPAFF.

The rearrangement joins TRBV19 to TRBJ1-2, with D perhaps TRBD1 (5 bases). V lost 11 bases and J 4 bases, leaving 17 bases between the germline ends. Germline values: CDR1 LNHDA, CDR2 SQIVND (reference sequence). There are 13 residues in the CDR3. This chain's CDR3 is CAAAGIDAYGYTF. DNA for the CDR3: TGTGCCGCCGCAGGGATTGACGCCTATGGCTACACCTTC.

The chain employs TRBV19 and TRBJ1-3; 8 bases agree with TRBD1. Germline loops: CDR1 LNHDA, CDR2 SQIVND (reference sequence). The CDR3 consists of 13 residues. V lost 7 bases to trimming and J lost 4 bases; unmatched junction nucleotides: 3. CDR3: CASTRDRGNTIYF. Here the CDR3 DNA reads TGTGCCAGTACCCGGGACAGGGGAAACACCATATATTTT.

V and J are TRBV6-5 and TRBJ2-7; 7 bases fit TRBD2. Germline V gives CDR1 MNHEY, CDR2 SVGAGI. Trimming removed 10 bases from V and 0 bases from J; junction bases left unmatched: 9. The CDR3 totals 14 residues. The CDR3 sequence: CATAGVGDSYEQYF. DNA of the CDR3: TGTGCCACCGCGGGAGTCGGGGACTCCTACGAGCAGTACTTC.

The chain carries TRBV18 and TRBJ1-3; D is perhaps TRBD1 (5 bases). Germline loops: CDR1 KGHSH, CDR2 LQKENI. The CDR3 consists of 16 residues. The V end lost 0 bases, the J end lost 3 bases, and 12 bases lay between the germline ends. CDR3 sequence: CASSPPRGVVGNTIYF. The CDR3 nucleotides read TGTGCCAGCTCACCACCGCGGGGGGTAGTTGGAAACACCATATATTTT.

V gene TRBV6-5 combines with J gene TRBJ1-4; the D is unclear. From germline, CDR1 is MNHEY and CDR2 SVGAGI. V was pared by 0 bases and J by 5 bases, with 7 bases between. The CDR3 runs 14 residues. CDR3 protein: CASSYSLTNEKLFF. CDR3 DNA sequence: TGTGCCAGCAGTTACTCTCTGACAAATGAAAAACTGTTTTTT.